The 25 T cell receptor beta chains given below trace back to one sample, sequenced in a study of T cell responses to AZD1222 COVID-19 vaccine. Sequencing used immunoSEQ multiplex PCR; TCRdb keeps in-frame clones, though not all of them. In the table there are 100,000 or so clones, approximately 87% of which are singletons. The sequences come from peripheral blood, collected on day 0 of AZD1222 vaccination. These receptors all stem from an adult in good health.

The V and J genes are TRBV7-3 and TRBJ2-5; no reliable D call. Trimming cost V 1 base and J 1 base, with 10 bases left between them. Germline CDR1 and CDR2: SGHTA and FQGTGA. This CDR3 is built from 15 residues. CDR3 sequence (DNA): TGTGCCAGCAGCTTAATGGCCGGTTCCCAAGAGACCCAGTACTTC. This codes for CASSLMAGSQETQYF.

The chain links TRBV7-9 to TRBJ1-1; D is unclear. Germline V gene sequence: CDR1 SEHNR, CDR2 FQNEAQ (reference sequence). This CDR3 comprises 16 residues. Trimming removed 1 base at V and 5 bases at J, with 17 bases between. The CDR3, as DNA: TGTGCCAGCAGCTTAGAGGGTATAAGGGTGGGGACTGAAGCTTTCTTT. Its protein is CASSLEGIRVGTEAFF. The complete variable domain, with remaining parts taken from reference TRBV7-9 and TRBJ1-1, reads DTGVSQNPRHKITKRGQNVTFRCDPISEHNRLYWYRQTLGQGPEFLTYFQNEAQLEKSRLLSDRFSAERPKGSFSTLEIQRTEQGDSAMYLCASSLEGIRVGTEAFFGQGTRLTVV.

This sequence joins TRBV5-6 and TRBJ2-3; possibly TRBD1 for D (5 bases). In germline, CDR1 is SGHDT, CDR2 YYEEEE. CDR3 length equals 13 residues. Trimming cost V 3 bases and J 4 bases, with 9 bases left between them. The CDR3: CASSSTGPDTQYF. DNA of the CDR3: TGTGCCAGCAGCTCAACAGGACCAGATACGCAGTATTTT.

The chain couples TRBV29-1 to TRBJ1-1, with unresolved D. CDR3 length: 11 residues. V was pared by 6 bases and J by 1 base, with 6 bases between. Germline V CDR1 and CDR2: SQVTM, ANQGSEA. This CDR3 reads CSVGRNTEAFF. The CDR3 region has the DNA TGCAGCGTGGGGAGGAACACTGAAGCTTTCTTT. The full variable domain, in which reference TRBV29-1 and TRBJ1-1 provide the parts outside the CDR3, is SAVISQKPSRDICQRGTSLTIQCQVDSQVTMMFWYRQQPGQSLTLIATANQGSEATYESGFVIDKFPISRPNLTFSTLTVSNMSPEDSSIYLCSVGRNTEAFFGQGTRLTVV.

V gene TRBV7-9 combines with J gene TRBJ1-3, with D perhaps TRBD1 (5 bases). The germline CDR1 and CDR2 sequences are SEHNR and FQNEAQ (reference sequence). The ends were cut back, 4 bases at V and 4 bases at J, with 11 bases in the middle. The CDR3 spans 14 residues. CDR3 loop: CASSSPGRGNTIYF. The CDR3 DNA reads TGTGCCAGCAGCTCGCCAGGGAGGGGAAACACCATATATTTT.

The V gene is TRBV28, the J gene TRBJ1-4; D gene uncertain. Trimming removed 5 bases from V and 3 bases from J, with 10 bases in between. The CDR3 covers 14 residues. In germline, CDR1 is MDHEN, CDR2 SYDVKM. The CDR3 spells CASSPPWANEKLFF. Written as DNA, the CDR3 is TGTGCCAGCAGTCCCCCCTGGGCTAATGAAAAACTGTTTTTT.

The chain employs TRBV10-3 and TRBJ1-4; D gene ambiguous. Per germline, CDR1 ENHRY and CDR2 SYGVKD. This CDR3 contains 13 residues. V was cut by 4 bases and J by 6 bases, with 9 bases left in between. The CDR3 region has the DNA TGTGCCATCAGTGGCAGGTTGGATGAAAAACTGTTTTTT. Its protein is CAISGRLDEKLFF.

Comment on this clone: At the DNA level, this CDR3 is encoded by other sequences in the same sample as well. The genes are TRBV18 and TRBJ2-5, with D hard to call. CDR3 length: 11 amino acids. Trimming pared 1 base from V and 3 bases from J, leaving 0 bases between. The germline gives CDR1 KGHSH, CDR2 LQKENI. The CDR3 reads CASSPQETQYF. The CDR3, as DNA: TGTGCCAGCTCACCACAAGAGACCCAGTACTTC. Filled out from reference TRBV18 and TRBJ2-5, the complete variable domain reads NAGVMQNPRHLVRRRGQEARLRCSPMKGHSHVYWYRQLPEEGLKFMVYLQKENIIDESGMPKERFSAEFPKEGPSILRIQQVVRGDSAAYFCASSPQETQYFGPGTRLLVL.

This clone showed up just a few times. The CDR3 DNA follows: TGCAGTGCTAGTTCGGGGGTGGGGACGCGCACAGATACGCAGTATTTT. As protein: CSASSGVGTRTDTQYF. The V and J genes are TRBV20-1 and TRBJ2-3, with D perhaps TRBD2 (6 bases). The CDR3 has 16 amino acids. Deletions cut 3 bases from V and 1 base from J, with 17 bases between. Per germline, CDR1 DFQATT and CDR2 SNEGSKA (reference sequence).

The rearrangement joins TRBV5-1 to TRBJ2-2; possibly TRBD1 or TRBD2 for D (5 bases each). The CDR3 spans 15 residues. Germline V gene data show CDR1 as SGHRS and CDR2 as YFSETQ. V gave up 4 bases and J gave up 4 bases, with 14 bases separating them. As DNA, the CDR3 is TGCGCCAGCAGCGACCCGGGACGGAGCACCGGGGAGCTGTTTTTT. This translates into CASSDPGRSTGELFF.

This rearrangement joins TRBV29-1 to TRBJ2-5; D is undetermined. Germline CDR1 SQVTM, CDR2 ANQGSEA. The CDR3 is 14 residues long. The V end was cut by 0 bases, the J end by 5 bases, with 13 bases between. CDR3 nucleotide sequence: TGCAGCGTTGAAGACACCCAGACTTGGGAGACCCAGTACTTC. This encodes CSVEDTQTWETQYF.

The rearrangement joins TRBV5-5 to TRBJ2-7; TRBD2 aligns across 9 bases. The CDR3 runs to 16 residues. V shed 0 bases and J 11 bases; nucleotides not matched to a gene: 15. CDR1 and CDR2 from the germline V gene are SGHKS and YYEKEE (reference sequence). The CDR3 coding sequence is TGTGCCAGCAGCTTGGTTCCTGCTAGCGGGGCCTCCTTGAAGTACTTC. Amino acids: CASSLVPASGASLKYF. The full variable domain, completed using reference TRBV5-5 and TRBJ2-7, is DAGVTQSPTHLIKTRGQQVTLRCSPISGHKSVSWYQQVLGQGPQFIFQYYEKEERGRGNFPDRFSARQFPNYSSELNVNALLLGDSALYLCASSLVPASGASLKYFGPGTRLTVT.

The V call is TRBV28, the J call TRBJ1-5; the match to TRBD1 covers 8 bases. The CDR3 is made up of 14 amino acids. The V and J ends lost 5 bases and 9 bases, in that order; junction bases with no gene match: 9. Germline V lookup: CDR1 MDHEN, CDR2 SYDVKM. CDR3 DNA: TGTGCCAGCAGTCCCGGGACAGGACGTCGGCCCCAGCATTTT. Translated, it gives CASSPGTGRRPQHF.

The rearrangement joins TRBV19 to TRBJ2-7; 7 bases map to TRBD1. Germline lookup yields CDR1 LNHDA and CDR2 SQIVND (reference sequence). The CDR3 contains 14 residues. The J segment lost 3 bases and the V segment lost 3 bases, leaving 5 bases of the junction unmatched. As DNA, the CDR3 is TGTGCCAGTAGTATGTCGGGACAGAGCTACGAGCAGTACTTC. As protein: CASSMSGQSYEQYF.

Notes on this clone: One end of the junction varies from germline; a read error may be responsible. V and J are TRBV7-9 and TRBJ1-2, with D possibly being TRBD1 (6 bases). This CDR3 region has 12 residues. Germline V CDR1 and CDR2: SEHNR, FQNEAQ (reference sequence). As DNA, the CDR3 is TGTGCCAGCAGCTTAGAAGGGCCGGGGGCCTACTTC. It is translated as CASSLEGPGAYF.

CDR3 in amino acids: CATSRDSFYGYTF. The CDR3 bases are TGTGCCACCAGCAGAGATTCCTTCTATGGCTACACCTTC. V gene TRBV15 combines with J gene TRBJ1-2; D call uncertain. Germline V gene data show CDR1 as LNHNV and CDR2 as YYDKDF (reference sequence). Trimming left V 0 bases short and J 4 bases short, with 6 bases between. The CDR3 spans 13 residues.

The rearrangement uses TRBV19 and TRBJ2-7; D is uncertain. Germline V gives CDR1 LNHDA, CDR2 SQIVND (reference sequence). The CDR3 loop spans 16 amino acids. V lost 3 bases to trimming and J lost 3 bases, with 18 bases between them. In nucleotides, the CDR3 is TGTGCCAGTAGTATCGGCTGGCGTGGCGGCCGCTACGAGCAGTACTTC. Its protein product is CASSIGWRGGRYEQYF.

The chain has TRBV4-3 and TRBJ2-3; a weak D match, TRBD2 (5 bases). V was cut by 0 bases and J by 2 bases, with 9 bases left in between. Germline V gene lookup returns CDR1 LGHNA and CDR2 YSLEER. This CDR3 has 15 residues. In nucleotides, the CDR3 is TGCGCCAGCAGCCAAGATCGGGGATCCACAGATACGCAGTATTTT. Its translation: CASSQDRGSTDTQYF.

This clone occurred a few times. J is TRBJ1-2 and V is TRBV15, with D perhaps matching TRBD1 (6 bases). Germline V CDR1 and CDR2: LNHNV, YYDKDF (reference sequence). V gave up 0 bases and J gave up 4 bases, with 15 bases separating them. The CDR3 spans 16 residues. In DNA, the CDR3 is TGTGCCACCAGCAGAGACCAGGGACAACTCAGCTATGGCTACACCTTC. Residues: CATSRDQGQLSYGYTF.

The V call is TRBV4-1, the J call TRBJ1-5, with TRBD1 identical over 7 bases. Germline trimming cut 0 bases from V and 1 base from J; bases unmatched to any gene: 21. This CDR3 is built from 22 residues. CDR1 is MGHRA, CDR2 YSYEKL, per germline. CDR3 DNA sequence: TGCGCCAGCAGCCAAGATCCCGGACCCCTAGGGGGCTTATCCCTCAGCAATCAGCCCCAGCATTTT. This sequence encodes CASSQDPGPLGGLSLSNQPQHF.

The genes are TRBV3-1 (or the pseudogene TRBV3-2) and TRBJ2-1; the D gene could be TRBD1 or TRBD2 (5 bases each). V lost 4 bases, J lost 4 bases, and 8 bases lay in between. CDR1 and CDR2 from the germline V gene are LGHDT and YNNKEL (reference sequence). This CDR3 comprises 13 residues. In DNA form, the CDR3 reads TGTGCCAGCAGCCCGGGGCTATACAATGAGCAGTTCTTC. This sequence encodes CASSPGLYNEQFF.

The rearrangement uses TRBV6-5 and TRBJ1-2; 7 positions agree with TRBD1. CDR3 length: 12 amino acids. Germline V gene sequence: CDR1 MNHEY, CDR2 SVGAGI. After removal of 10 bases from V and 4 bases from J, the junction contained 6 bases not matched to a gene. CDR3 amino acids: CATTGATYGYTF. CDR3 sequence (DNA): TGTGCCACCACAGGGGCTACCTATGGCTACACCTTC.

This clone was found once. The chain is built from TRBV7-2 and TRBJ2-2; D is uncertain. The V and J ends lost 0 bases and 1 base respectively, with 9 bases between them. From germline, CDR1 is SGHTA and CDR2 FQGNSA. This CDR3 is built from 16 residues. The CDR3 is CASSLAGGMNTGELFF. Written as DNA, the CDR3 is TGTGCCAGCAGCTTAGCGGGCGGAATGAACACCGGGGAGCTGTTTTTT.

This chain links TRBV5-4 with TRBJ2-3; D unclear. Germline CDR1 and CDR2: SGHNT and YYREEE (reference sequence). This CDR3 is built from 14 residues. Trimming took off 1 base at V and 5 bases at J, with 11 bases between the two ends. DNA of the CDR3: TGTGCCAGCAGCTTGTCAGCAGGTAGAGATACGCAGTATTTT. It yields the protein CASSLSAGRDTQYF.

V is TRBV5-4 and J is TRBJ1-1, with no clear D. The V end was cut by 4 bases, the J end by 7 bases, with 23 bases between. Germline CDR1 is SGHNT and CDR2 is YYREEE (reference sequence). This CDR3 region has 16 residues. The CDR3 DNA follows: TGTGCCAGCAGCCCTGCGTCTTACAGACTGCAAGGTGAAGCTTTCTTT. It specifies CASSPASYRLQGEAFF.